One and the same sample provided the 26 T cell receptor beta chains below, sequenced in a study of identical twins. One entry per CDR3 protein, called by TCRdb with MiXCR from the 5' RACE reads. This sample has under 250,000 distinct CDR3 sequences, with roughly 13% found just once. The same sample was also studied in work on yellow fever vaccine responses in identical twins.

Input material: memory (CD45RO+) T cells sorted from blood. The source of these receptors is a woman between 18 and 29 years old in good health.

This clonotype has only one observation. A single base separates this from a much larger clone, so it may be a read error. V is TRBV20-1 and J is TRBJ2-1; 8 positions agree with TRBD2. Germline V gene sequence: CDR1 DFQATT, CDR2 SNEGSKA (reference sequence). This CDR3 is built from 15 residues. The CDR3 coding sequence is TGCAGTGCTACGGGCGGGGGGAGCTCCCACAATGAGCAGTTCTTC. This sequence encodes CSATGGGSSHNEQFF.

There are many counts of this clonotype. The chain links TRBV27 to TRBJ1-6; maybe TRBD1 (5 bases). Trimming took 5 bases from V and 0 from J, leaving 14 bases between them. CDR3 length equals 17 residues. The germline gives CDR1 MNHEY, CDR2 SMNVEV (reference sequence). The chain's CDR3 is CASSSSRDLSYNSPLHF. The CDR3 bases are TGTGCCAGCAGTAGTAGCAGGGATCTCTCCTATAATTCACCCCTCCACTTT.

This clonotype has just a few counts. The V and J genes are TRBV15 and TRBJ2-1; the D call may be TRBD1 or TRBD2 (5 bases each). Trimming took 4 bases from V and 7 from J, leaving 11 bases between them. The CDR3 loop spans 13 amino acids. Germline V lookup: CDR1 LNHNV, CDR2 YYDKDF (reference sequence). CDR3 DNA: TGTGCCACCAGCATGGGGGAGTTAAATGAGCAGTTCTTC. Its protein is CATSMGELNEQFF.

The V call is TRBV5-1, the J call TRBJ2-2, with a possible D match to TRBD1 (5 bases). Germline CDR1 reads SGHRS; CDR2 reads YFSETQ. V dropped 3 bases and J dropped 4 bases, with 16 bases sitting between them. The CDR3 loop spans 16 amino acids. The CDR3 loop is CASSSPGAPGTGELFF. The CDR3 nucleotides are TGCGCCAGCAGCTCCCCTGGGGCCCCGGGCACCGGGGAGCTGTTTTTT. Full variable domain (outside the CDR3, taken from reference TRBV5-1 and TRBJ2-2): KAGVTQTPRYLIKTRGQQVTLSCSPISGHRSVSWYQQTPGQGLQFLFEYFSETQRNKGNFPGRFSGRQFSNSRSEMNVSTLELGDSALYLCASSSPGAPGTGELFFGEGSRLTVL.

The chain uses TRBV20-1 and TRBJ2-7, with unresolved D. The CDR3 totals 14 residues. V was trimmed by 0 bases and J by 0 bases, leaving 9 bases between them. Germline V gene data show CDR1 as DFQATT and CDR2 as SNEGSKA (reference sequence). CDR3: CSARDWISSYEQYF. The CDR3 coding sequence is TGCAGTGCTAGAGATTGGATAAGCTCCTACGAGCAGTACTTC.

This clonotype has a count of ten or more. The chain uses TRBV12-3 or TRBV12-4 and TRBJ1-1, with D maybe TRBD1 (5 bases). V was clipped by 3 bases and J by 4 bases, with 12 bases between them. The CDR3 runs 14 residues. The CDR3 DNA reads TGTGCCAGCAGTTTTGGCCAGGGAGGCACTGAAGCTTTCTTT. It codes for CASSFGQGGTEAFF.

This clonotype was seen ten or more times. V gene TRBV4-2 combines with J gene TRBJ2-2; D is perhaps TRBD2 (6 bases). Trimming took off 6 bases at V and 2 bases at J, with 13 bases between the two ends. Germline V lookup: CDR1 LGHNA, CDR2 YNFKEQ. The CDR3 loop spans 15 amino acids. CDR3 amino acids: CASSLSGPNTGELFF. The CDR3 DNA sequence: TGTGCCAGCAGTCTCAGCGGGCCCAACACCGGGGAGCTGTTTTTT.

There are many counts of this clonotype. The chain combines TRBV10-3 with TRBJ1-2; D is unclear. The CDR3 loop spans 14 amino acids. Germline V CDR1 and CDR2: ENHRY, SYGVKD. V lost 0 bases and J lost 4, with 9 bases in between. CDR3 nucleotide sequence: TGTGCCATCAGTGAGTCTAAGGAGAGCTATGGCTACACCTTC. As protein: CAISESKESYGYTF.

This CDR3 reads CASKKGVSNQPQHF. For the CDR3, the DNA is TGTGCCAGCAAAAAAGGTGTTAGCAATCAGCCCCAGCATTTT. This sequence joins TRBV28 and TRBJ1-5, with D hard to call. V lost 7 bases and J lost 0, with 10 bases in between. Germline V gene sequence: CDR1 MDHEN, CDR2 SYDVKM. CDR3 length: 14 amino acids.

This clonotype was detected only a few times. The chain joins TRBV2 to TRBJ2-3; 7 nucleotides line up with TRBD2. This CDR3 has 17 amino acids. Germline V lookup: CDR1 SNHLY, CDR2 FYNNEI. With 1 base clipped from V and 0 bases from J, the junction kept 7 bases outside the gene matches. The CDR3 loop reads CASSEGGGTSSTDTQYF. In nucleotides, the CDR3 is TGTGCCAGCAGTGAAGGCGGGGGAACTTCTAGCACAGATACGCAGTATTTT.

This clonotype was observed many times. The chain couples TRBV20-1 to TRBJ2-5; 7 bases are shared with TRBD1. There are 12 residues in the CDR3. Germline-derived CDR1 and CDR2 are DFQATT and SNEGSKA (reference sequence). The CDR3: CSGTGTEETQYF. CDR3 sequence (DNA): TGCTCAGGTACCGGGACAGAAGAGACCCAGTACTTC.

The table lists this clonotype with a count of one. V usage is TRBV4-1 and J usage is TRBJ2-7, with D unresolved. Germline V gives CDR1 MGHRA, CDR2 YSYEKL. The CDR3 extends over 16 amino acids. V was pared by 1 base and J by 6 bases, with 19 bases between. CDR3 in amino acids: CASSQVDLVTWGEQYF. Here the CDR3 DNA reads TGCGCCAGCAGCCAAGTGGATCTAGTCACCTGGGGCGAGCAGTACTTC.

The chain employs TRBV2 and TRBJ2-4; TRBD2 is a possible D gene (5 bases). CDR1 SNHLY and CDR2 FYNNEI come from the germline V gene. The CDR3 is 14 residues long. The V gene lost 6 bases and the J gene lost 1 base, with 10 bases spanning the gap. The CDR3 is CASSSTRAKNIQYF. The CDR3 region has the DNA TGTGCCAGCAGCTCAACTAGGGCCAAAAACATTCAGTACTTC.

This clonotype was seen ten or more times. The rearrangement uses TRBV25-1 and TRBJ2-1, with D tentatively TRBD2 (6 bases). The CDR3 is 14 amino acids. The V and J ends lost 3 bases and 7 bases respectively, with 13 bases between them. Germline V gene data show CDR1 as MGHDK and CDR2 as SYGVNS. The CDR3 is CASSDVREANEQFF. The CDR3 nucleotides are TGTGCCAGCAGTGACGTCAGGGAGGCTAATGAGCAGTTCTTC.

This clonotype was detected ten times or more. The rearrangement uses TRBV12-3 or TRBV12-4 and TRBJ2-2; maybe TRBD1 (6 bases). The CDR3 totals 15 residues. V shed 1 base and J shed 0 bases, with 6 bases lying between them. This chain's CDR3 is CASSLGTANTGELFF. CDR3 sequence (DNA): TGTGCCAGCAGTTTAGGGACAGCGAACACCGGGGAGCTGTTTTTT.

The table lists this clonotype with a few counts. The rearrangement links TRBV20-1 to TRBJ2-1; D is possibly TRBD2 (6 bases). Germline lookup yields CDR1 DFQATT and CDR2 SNEGSKA (reference sequence). This CDR3 has 20 amino acids. V was clipped by 1 base and J by 1 base, with 26 bases between them. CDR3 DNA sequence: TGCAGTGCTAGAGCTCGGGCATCGGGAGCTCTTGAAGTATCCTACAATGAGCAGTTCTTC. Amino acids: CSARARASGALEVSYNEQFF.

This clonotype was found many times. The CDR3 bases are TGTGCCAGCAGTGTGATAGCGGGTTCCTACAATGAGCAGTTCTTC. Amino acid sequence: CASSVIAGSYNEQFF. The chain combines TRBV6-4 with TRBJ2-1, with 7 bases that match TRBD2. J gave up 1 base and V 4 bases, and 4 bases lay outside the gene matches. This CDR3 spans 15 amino acids. The germline V gene encodes CDR1 MRHNA and CDR2 SNTAGT.

V is TRBV3-1 and J is TRBJ2-2; possibly TRBD2 for D (6 bases). This CDR3 is built from 21 residues. V shed 0 bases and J shed 1 base, with 24 bases lying between them. Germline V gene sequence: CDR1 LGHDT, CDR2 YNNKEL (reference sequence). As DNA, the CDR3 is TGTGCCAGCAGCCAAGATCTTTCCCCTTTTGCAGGACTATGGAACACCGGGGAGCTGTTTTTT. Amino acids: CASSQDLSPFAGLWNTGELFF.

This clonotype was seen ten or more times. Written as DNA, the CDR3 is TGTGCCAGCAGCGAAGGACTAGCGGGAGCGAGAGGCCGAACGCAGTATTTT. Translation gives CASSEGLAGARGRTQYF. J is TRBJ2-3 and V is TRBV7-2, with 13 bases matching TRBD2. Per the germline V gene, CDR1 is SGHTA and CDR2 is FQGNSA. This CDR3 is built from 17 residues. V trimming: 5 bases; J trimming: 9 bases; junction bases outside the gene matches: 14.

The rearrangement links TRBV12-3 or TRBV12-4 to TRBJ2-7; 9 bases map to TRBD2. J lost 4 bases, V lost 6 bases, and 4 bases had no gene match. The CDR3 sequence is 13 residues long. The CDR3 reads CASSPLAGYEQYF. CDR3 bases: TGTGCCAGCAGCCCACTAGCGGGTTACGAGCAGTACTTC.

This clonotype was observed a few times. V gene TRBV5-1 combines with J gene TRBJ2-1; 8 bases align to TRBD2. CDR3 length equals 15 residues. Trimming took 2 bases from V and 5 from J; bases not matched to a gene: 6. Germline V gene data show CDR1 as SGHRS and CDR2 as YFSETQ. The CDR3 DNA reads TGCGCCAGCAGCTTCGGACTAGCTTCCCACAATGAGCAGTTCTTC. This encodes CASSFGLASHNEQFF.

This clonotype was seen many times. The chain employs TRBV12-3 or TRBV12-4 and TRBJ2-7, with D possibly TRBD1 on 5 matching bases. This CDR3 contains 15 residues. Trimming stripped 2 bases from V and 2 bases from J, with 13 bases between. The CDR3 is CASSLNKGITYEQYF. In DNA, the CDR3 is TGTGCCAGCAGTTTAAATAAGGGGATCACCTACGAGCAGTACTTC.

This clonotype was recorded at least ten times. V is TRBV6-5 and J is TRBJ2-1, with 7 bases identical to TRBD2. With V trimmed by 0 bases and J by 7 bases, 9 bases remained unmatched. The CDR3 length is 16 residues. Per germline, CDR1 MNHEY and CDR2 SVGAGI. As DNA, the CDR3 is TGTGCCAGCAGTTACTCTGGGGACTATCTGGTGAATGAGCAGTTCTTC. This sequence encodes CASSYSGDYLVNEQFF.

The table lists this clonotype with a few counts. V is TRBV11-2 and J is TRBJ2-7; TRBD2 agrees at 9 bases. This CDR3 has 15 amino acids. Germline CDR1 SGHAT, CDR2 FQNNGV. Trimming removed 3 bases from V and 0 bases from J; junction bases left unmatched: 3. The CDR3 sequence is CASSLTSGHSYEQYF. The DNA for the CDR3 is TGTGCCAGCAGCTTGACTAGCGGACACTCCTACGAGCAGTACTTC.

This clonotype has only a few counts. The chain couples TRBV20-1 to TRBJ2-3; D possibly uses TRBD1 or TRBD2 (5 bases each). Between the trimmed V and J ends, which lost 6 bases and 0 bases, there was a span of 25 bases. The CDR3 runs 18 residues. Germline V CDR1 and CDR2: DFQATT, SNEGSKA (reference sequence). CDR3 region: CSARGIGAGAPSTDTQYF. The DNA for the CDR3 is TGCAGTGCCCGAGGAATCGGGGCGGGTGCGCCTAGCACAGATACGCAGTATTTT.

The chain has TRBV21-1 and TRBJ2-1; whether TRBD2, the table's D call, matches the DNA was not checked. TRBV21-1 is assigned pseudogene status. The CDR3 spans 17 residues. CDR3 loop: CASSNPTTSGYYNEQFF. The CDR3, as DNA: TGTGCCAGCAGCAACCCCACGACTAGCGGCTACTACAATGAGCAGTTCTTC.